These 14 T cell receptor beta chains were all obtained from the same sample, sequenced in a study of cytomegalovirus exposure and HLA in healthy donors listed by TCRdb under 2017. Library preparation employed the immunoSEQ multiplex PCR assay. The multiplex PCR relied on a mix of 60 forward primers for TCR Vbeta segments and 13 reverse primers for TCR Jbeta segments. The table comes from immuneACCESS by way of TCRdb, which keeps in-frame sequences with V and J called. Part of the clones is missing from these tables; in studies checked, under half for an unresolved V gene and the rest for unknown reasons. For this sample the table gives more than 150,000 clones, of which about four fifths were detected only once. The ten top clones hold roughly 1.5% of the sample. The material sequenced was PBMCs. Receptor source: a girl aged 10 to 17 in good health and CMV-seropositive.

This chain connects TRBV19 to TRBJ1-1; TRBD1 agrees at 7 bases. There are 15 residues in the CDR3. V shed 7 bases and J 0 bases; nucleotides not matched to a gene: 8. CDR1 LNHDA and CDR2 SQIVND come from the germline V gene (reference sequence). CDR3 loop: CASMGAGQVNTEAFF. Here the CDR3 DNA reads TGTGCCAGTATGGGGGCCGGACAGGTGAACACTGAAGCTTTCTTT.

J is TRBJ1-2 and V is TRBV11-2, with 10 bases aligning to TRBD1. Germline CDR1 reads SGHAT; CDR2 reads FQNNGV. The CDR3 loop spans 13 amino acids. V shed 6 bases and J 5 bases; nucleotides not matched to a gene: 3. The CDR3 bases are TGTGCCAGCAGTTCGGGACAGGGGTATGGCTACACCTTC. Amino acids: CASSSGQGYGYTF.

V and J are TRBV6-1 and TRBJ2-6; 7 bases fit TRBD2. The V segment lost 8 bases and the J segment 3 bases; nucleotides outside the gene matches: 1. Germline V gene data show CDR1 as MNHNS and CDR2 as SASEGT. This CDR3 is built from 13 residues. The DNA of the CDR3 is TGTGCCAGCGGGGGGGGTGGGGCCAACGTCCTGACTTTC. Translation gives CASGGGGANVLTF.

The table lists this clone with a few counts. The rearrangement uses TRBV4-1 and TRBJ2-4; D is ambiguous. The CDR3 has 15 amino acids. Germline V gene sequence: CDR1 MGHRA, CDR2 YSYEKL. V lost 0 bases, J lost 0 bases, and 6 bases lay in between. The DNA of the CDR3 is TGCGCCAGCAGCCAAGAAACGGTAGCCAAAAACATTCAGTACTTC. Encoded protein: CASSQETVAKNIQYF.

The chain employs TRBV5-4 and TRBJ2-2; TRBD1 is a possible D gene (5 bases). Deletions cut 3 bases from V and 7 bases from J, with 19 bases between. Germline values: CDR1 SGHNT, CDR2 YYREEE (reference sequence). The CDR3 is 16 amino acids. CDR3 DNA sequence: TGTGCCAGCAGCTCCGTCACAGGTCCTCAGGGCGGGGAGCTGTTTTTT. Translation: CASSSVTGPQGGELFF.

The rearrangement uses TRBV11-3 and TRBJ2-7, with a possible D match to TRBD1 (6 bases). V was pared by 5 bases and J by 9 bases, with 11 bases between. This CDR3 is built from 11 residues. Per the germline V gene, CDR1 is SGHNT and CDR2 is YENEEA. The CDR3 region is CASSAGTLQYF. In DNA, the CDR3 is TGTGCCAGCAGCGCTGGGACACTGCAGTACTTC.

This clone was recorded once. This rearrangement joins TRBV4-1 to TRBJ1-5, with D tentatively TRBD1 (6 bases). CDR1 is MGHRA, CDR2 YSYEKL, per germline. The CDR3 is made up of 15 amino acids. The V gene lost 2 bases and the J gene lost 5 bases, with 13 bases spanning the gap. CDR3: CASSQSQGSYQPQHF. The DNA of the CDR3 is TGCGCCAGCAGCCAATCGCAGGGGTCCTATCAGCCCCAGCATTTT.

V usage is TRBV5-1 and J usage is TRBJ2-7; D is ambiguous. This CDR3 contains 14 residues. The germline V gene encodes CDR1 SGHRS and CDR2 YFSETQ. V gave up 0 bases and J gave up 2 bases, with 9 bases separating them. Here the CDR3 DNA reads TGCGCCAGCAGCTTGGCGAGTAGAACCTACGAGCAGTACTTC. Translated: CASSLASRTYEQYF.

The rearrangement joins TRBV4-1 to TRBJ2-1; 8 bases match TRBD2. Losses at the gene ends were 0 bases for V and 13 bases for J; bases not matched to a gene: 2. Germline lookup yields CDR1 MGHRA and CDR2 YSYEKL. This CDR3 has 12 residues. CDR3: CASSQEGLGQFF. The CDR3 bases are TGCGCCAGCAGCCAAGAGGGACTAGGCCAGTTCTTC.

This clone was counted once. The chain carries TRBV7-2 and TRBJ2-5, with 8 bases fitting TRBD2. V lost 2 bases, J lost 5 bases, and 7 bases stayed unmatched. CDR1 SGHTA and CDR2 FQGNSA come from the germline V gene. The CDR3 loop spans 15 amino acids. Here the CDR3 DNA reads TGTGCCAGCAGCTTATTCCGAGCGGGGGCGGAGACCCAGTACTTC. This translates into CASSLFRAGAETQYF.

The gene calls are TRBV7-9 and TRBJ1-1, with a tentative D call TRBD1 (5 bases). With 2 bases removed from V and 6 bases from J, the gap between germline ends came to 13 bases. Germline V gene lookup returns CDR1 SEHNR and CDR2 FQNEAQ (reference sequence). The CDR3 contains 14 residues. This chain's CDR3 is CASSLRSGEAEAFF. The CDR3 nucleotides are TGTGCCAGCAGCTTAAGGTCGGGGGAGGCTGAAGCTTTCTTT. The complete variable domain, with remaining parts taken from reference TRBV7-9 and TRBJ1-1, reads DTGVSQNPRHKITKRGQNVTFRCDPISEHNRLYWYRQTLGQGPEFLTYFQNEAQLEKSRLLSDRFSAERPKGSFSTLEIQRTEQGDSAMYLCASSLRSGEAEAFFGQGTRLTVV.

This clone was detected a few times. The rearrangement links TRBV5-1 to TRBJ2-2, with a possible D match to TRBD2 (6 bases). The V and J ends lost 7 bases and 2 bases respectively, with 12 bases between them. This CDR3 is built from 14 residues. Germline CDR1 reads SGHRS; CDR2 reads YFSETQ. The CDR3 coding sequence is TGCGCCAGCTCCGGAGGGATAAACACCGGGGAGCTGTTTTTT. Translation gives CASSGGINTGELFF.

The rearrangement joins TRBV14 to TRBJ2-1; a weak D match, TRBD1 (6 bases). The V end was cut by 4 bases, the J end by 7 bases, with 20 bases between. Germline V gives CDR1 SGHDN, CDR2 FVKESK. The CDR3 has 16 amino acids. The CDR3 sequence is CASSRRTGQPRNEQFF. The CDR3 DNA sequence: TGTGCCAGCAGCCGCCGAACAGGACAGCCTCGGAATGAGCAGTTCTTC.

The chain recombines TRBV14 with TRBJ2-7; TRBD2 agrees at 9 bases. With 4 bases clipped from V and 2 bases from J, the junction kept 12 bases outside the gene matches. The CDR3 consists of 17 residues. Germline V gene data show CDR1 as SGHDN and CDR2 as FVKESK. CDR3: CASSPWGSGGPPYEQYF. The CDR3 DNA reads TGTGCCAGCAGCCCCTGGGGGAGCGGGGGGCCCCCCTACGAGCAGTACTTC.